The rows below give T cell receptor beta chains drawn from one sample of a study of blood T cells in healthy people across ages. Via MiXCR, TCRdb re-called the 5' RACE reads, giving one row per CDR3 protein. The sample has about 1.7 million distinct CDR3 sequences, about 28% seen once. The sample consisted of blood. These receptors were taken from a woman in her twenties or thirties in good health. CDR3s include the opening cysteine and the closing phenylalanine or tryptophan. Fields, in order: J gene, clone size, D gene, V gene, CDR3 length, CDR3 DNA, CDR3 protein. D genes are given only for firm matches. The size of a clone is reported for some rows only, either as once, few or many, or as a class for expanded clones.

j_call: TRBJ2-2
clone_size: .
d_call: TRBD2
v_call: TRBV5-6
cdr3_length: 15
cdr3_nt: TGTGCCAGCAGCTTGGAAGCGGGAGTCACCGGGGAGCTGTTTTTT
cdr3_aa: CASSLEAGVTGELFF

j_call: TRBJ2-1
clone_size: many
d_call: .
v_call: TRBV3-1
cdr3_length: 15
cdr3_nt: TGTGCCAGCAGCCAAGTCGGTAGCTCCTACAATGAGCAGTTCTTC
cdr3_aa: CASSQVGSSYNEQFF

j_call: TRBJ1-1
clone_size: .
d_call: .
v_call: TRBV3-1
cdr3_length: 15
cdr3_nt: TGTGCCAGCAGCCAAGCGGGAGCCATGAACACTGAAGCTTTCTTT
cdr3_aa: CASSQAGAMNTEAFF

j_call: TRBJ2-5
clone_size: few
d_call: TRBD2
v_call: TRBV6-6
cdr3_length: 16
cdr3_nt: TGTGCCAGCAGTTACGAGAGGACTAGTCTAGAGGAGACCCAGTACTTC
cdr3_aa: CASSYERTSLEETQYF

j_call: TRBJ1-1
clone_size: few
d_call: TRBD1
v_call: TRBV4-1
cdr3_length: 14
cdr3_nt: TGCGCCAGCAGACAAGGACAGGGCGGTACTGAAGCTTTCTTT
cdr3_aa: CASRQGQGGTEAFF

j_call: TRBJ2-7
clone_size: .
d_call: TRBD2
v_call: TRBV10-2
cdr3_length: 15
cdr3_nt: TGCGCCAGCAGTTGGGGCGGGGGGCCTTCCTACGAGCAGTACTTC
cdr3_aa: CASSWGGGPSYEQYF

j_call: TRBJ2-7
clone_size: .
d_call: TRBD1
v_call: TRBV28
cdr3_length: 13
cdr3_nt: TGTGCCAGCATGACAGGGGGCGGGCACGAGCAGTACTTC
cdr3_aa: CASMTGGGHEQYF

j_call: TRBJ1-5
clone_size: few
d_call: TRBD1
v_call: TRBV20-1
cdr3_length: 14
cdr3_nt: TGCAGTGCTACCGTGGGACAGAGCAATCAGCCCCAGCATTTT
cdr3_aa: CSATVGQSNQPQHF

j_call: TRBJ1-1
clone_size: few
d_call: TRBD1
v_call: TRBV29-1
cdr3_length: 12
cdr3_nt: TGCAGCGTTTCGGGACAGGGATCTGAAGCTTTCTTT
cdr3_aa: CSVSGQGSEAFF

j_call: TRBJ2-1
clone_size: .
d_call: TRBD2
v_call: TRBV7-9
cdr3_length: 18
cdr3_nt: TGTGCCAGCGGACCCAGAGTGGCTAGCGGGGGCCTACGGAATGAGCAGTTCTTC
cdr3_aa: CASGPRVASGGLRNEQFF

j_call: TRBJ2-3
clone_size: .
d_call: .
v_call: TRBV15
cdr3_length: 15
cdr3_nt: TGTGCCACCCGCAGAGATGAGGGGGGCGCAGATACGCAGTATTTT
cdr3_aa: CATRRDEGGADTQYF

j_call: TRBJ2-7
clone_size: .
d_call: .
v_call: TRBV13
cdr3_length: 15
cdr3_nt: TGTGCCAGCAGCGTGCGGGGGCCATCCTACAATGAGCAGTACTTC
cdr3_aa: CASSVRGPSYNEQYF

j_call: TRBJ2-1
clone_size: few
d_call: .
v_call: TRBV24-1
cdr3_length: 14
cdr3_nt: TGTGCCACCAGTGATAGGCAGGGCAACAATGAGCAGTTCTTC
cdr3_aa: CATSDRQGNNEQFF

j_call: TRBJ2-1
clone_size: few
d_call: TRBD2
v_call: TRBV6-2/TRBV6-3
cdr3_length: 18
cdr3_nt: TGTGCCAGCAGTTACGATCCACTAGCGACTTACTCCTACAATGAGCAGTTCTTC
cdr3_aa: CASSYDPLATYSYNEQFF

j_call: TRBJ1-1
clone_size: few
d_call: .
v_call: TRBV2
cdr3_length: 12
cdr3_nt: TGTGCCGTAACAGGGATGAACACTGAAGCTTTCTTT
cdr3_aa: CAVTGMNTEAFF

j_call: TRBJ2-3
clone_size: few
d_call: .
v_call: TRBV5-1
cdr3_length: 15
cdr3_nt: TGCGCCAGCAGCTTTAGGCCTAGCGTCGCGGATACGCAGTATTTT
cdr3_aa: CASSFRPSVADTQYF

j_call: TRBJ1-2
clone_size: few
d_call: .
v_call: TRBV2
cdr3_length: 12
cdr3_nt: TGTGCCAGCAGCGCATCCGACTATGGCTACACCTTC
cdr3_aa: CASSASDYGYTF

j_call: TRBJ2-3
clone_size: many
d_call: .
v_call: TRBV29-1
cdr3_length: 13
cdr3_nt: TGCAGCGTTGTAGGTAGGGCGGCGGATACGCAGTATTTT
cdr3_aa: CSVVGRAADTQYF

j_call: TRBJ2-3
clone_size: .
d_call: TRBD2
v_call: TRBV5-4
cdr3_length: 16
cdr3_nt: TGTGCCAGCAGCCGTAGCGGGGTCTCCCATAGCGCTACGCAGTATTTT
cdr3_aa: CASSRSGVSHSATQYF

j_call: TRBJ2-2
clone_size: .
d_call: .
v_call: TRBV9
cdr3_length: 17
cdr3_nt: TGTGCCAGCAGCGTAGCCCGACAGGACCCGAACACCGGGGAGCTGTTTTTT
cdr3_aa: CASSVARQDPNTGELFF

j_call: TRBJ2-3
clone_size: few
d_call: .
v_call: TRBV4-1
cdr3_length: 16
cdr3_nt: TGCGCCAGCAGCCAAGGGGCTAGTAGTATCACAGATACGCAGTATTTT
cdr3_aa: CASSQGASSITDTQYF